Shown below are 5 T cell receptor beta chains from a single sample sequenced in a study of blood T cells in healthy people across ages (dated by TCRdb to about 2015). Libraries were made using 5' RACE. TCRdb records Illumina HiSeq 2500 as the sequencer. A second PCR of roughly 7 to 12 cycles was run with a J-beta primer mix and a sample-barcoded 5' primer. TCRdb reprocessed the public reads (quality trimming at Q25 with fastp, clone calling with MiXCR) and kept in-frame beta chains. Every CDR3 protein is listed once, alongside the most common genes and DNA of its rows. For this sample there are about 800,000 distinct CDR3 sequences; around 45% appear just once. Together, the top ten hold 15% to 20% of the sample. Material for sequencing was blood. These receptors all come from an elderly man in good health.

CDR3 bases: TGTGCCAGCAGCGTAGGACCGGTGCCGTCCAGCGAGCAGTACTTC. This encodes CASSVGPVPSSEQYF. The chain combines TRBV9 with TRBJ2-5, with unresolved D. The DNA end lines up better with TRBJ2-7; the J call may be wrong. This CDR3 is built from 15 residues. CDR1 and CDR2 from the germline V gene are SGDLS and YYNGEE.

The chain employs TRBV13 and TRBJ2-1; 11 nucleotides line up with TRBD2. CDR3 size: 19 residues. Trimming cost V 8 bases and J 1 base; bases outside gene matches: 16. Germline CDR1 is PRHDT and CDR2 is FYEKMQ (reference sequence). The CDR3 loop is CASVVRGLAGGESYNEQFF. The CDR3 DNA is TGTGCCAGCGTCGTCCGAGGGCTAGCGGGAGGAGAATCCTACAATGAGCAGTTCTTC.

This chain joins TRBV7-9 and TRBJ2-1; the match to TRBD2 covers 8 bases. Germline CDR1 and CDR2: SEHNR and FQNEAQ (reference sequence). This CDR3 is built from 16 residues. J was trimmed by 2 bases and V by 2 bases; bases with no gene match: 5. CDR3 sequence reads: CASSLTAGGTYNEQFF. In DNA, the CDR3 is TGTGCCAGCAGCTTAACTGCGGGAGGTACCTACAATGAGCAGTTCTTC.

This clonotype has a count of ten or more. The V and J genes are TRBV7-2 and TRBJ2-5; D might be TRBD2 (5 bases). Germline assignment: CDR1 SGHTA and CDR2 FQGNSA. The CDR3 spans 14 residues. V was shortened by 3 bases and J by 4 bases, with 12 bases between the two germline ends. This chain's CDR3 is CASSFSVSGETQYF. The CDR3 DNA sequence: TGTGCCAGCAGCTTTAGCGTTTCAGGAGAGACCCAGTACTTC.

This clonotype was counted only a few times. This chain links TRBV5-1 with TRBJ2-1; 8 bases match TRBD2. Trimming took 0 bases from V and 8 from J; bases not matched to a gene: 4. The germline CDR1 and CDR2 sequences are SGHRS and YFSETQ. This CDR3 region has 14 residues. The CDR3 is CASSLEAGGHEQFF. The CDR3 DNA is TGCGCCAGCAGCTTGGAGGCGGGAGGCCATGAGCAGTTCTTC.